Presented here are 7 T cell receptor beta chains from one specimen sequenced in a study of T cells after yellow fever vaccination. TCRdb ran MiXCR on the 5' RACE reads and lists one entry per CDR3 protein. The sample carries nearly 350,000 distinct CDR3 sequences, 7% to 10% recorded once. Source: PBMCs, taken more than 40 days after the first yellow fever vaccination. The origin of the receptors is a man aged 18 to 29 who received the YFV17D yellow fever vaccine.

This clonotype showed up just a few times. J is TRBJ1-1 and V is TRBV20-1; 9 nucleotides agree with TRBD1. Germline V gene sequence: CDR1 DFQATT, CDR2 SNEGSKA (reference sequence). The V gene end was trimmed by 1 base and the J gene end by 2 bases; junction bases not matched to a gene: 5. This CDR3 is built from 15 residues. The CDR3: CSARAPGQGNTEAFF. The CDR3 DNA sequence: TGCAGTGCTAGAGCCCCGGGACAGGGAAACACTGAAGCTTTCTTT.

This clonotype was counted between two and nine times. The J gene is TRBJ1-2, the V gene TRBV29-1, with TRBD1 matching over 9 bases. Germline assignment: CDR1 SQVTM and CDR2 ANQGSEA. Trimming removed 6 bases from V and 8 bases from J; junction bases left unmatched: 7. This CDR3 spans 12 amino acids. CDR3 residues: CSVDRGERGYTF. CDR3 nucleotide sequence: TGCAGCGTGGACAGGGGCGAGCGCGGCTACACCTTC.

This chain joins TRBV18 and TRBJ1-1, with 9 bases lining up with TRBD1. The CDR3 runs 16 residues. The trim removed 4 bases at V and 1 base at J, leaving 7 bases unmatched. Germline CDR1 and CDR2: KGHSH and LQKENI. CDR3 DNA sequence: TGTGCCAGCTCACTCAGGACAGGGGTTTGGAACACTGAAGCTTTCTTT. Its translation: CASSLRTGVWNTEAFF.

The table lists this clonotype with a few counts. The V and J genes are TRBV2 and TRBJ1-6, with a tentative D call TRBD1 (6 bases). The CDR3 extends over 13 amino acids. The ends were cut back, 11 bases at V and 10 bases at J, with 18 bases in the middle. CDR1 and CDR2 from the germline V gene are SNHLY and FYNNEI. Here the CDR3 reads CAQAWGAESPLHF. The DNA for the CDR3 is TGTGCCCAAGCGTGGGGGGCAGAGTCACCCCTCCACTTT.

The CDR3 sequence is CAISGRDRGYNEQFF. The CDR3 bases are TGTGCCATCAGTGGCCGGGACAGGGGGTACAATGAGCAGTTCTTC. The J gene is TRBJ2-1, the V gene TRBV10-3, with 11 bases fitting TRBD1. Germline V gene data show CDR1 as ENHRY and CDR2 as SYGVKD. The V and J ends lost 4 bases and 4 bases, in that order; junction bases with no gene match: 3. The CDR3 extends over 15 amino acids.

The chain links TRBV20-1 to TRBJ1-1; no definite D call. From germline, CDR1 is DFQATT and CDR2 SNEGSKA (reference sequence). Trimming stripped 1 base from V and 6 bases from J, with 15 bases between. The CDR3 totals 14 residues. CDR3 sequence reads: CSARADLSGPEAFF. Here the CDR3 DNA reads TGCAGTGCTAGAGCGGACCTCAGCGGTCCTGAAGCTTTCTTT.

This chain joins TRBV7-3 and TRBJ2-3, with TRBD2 matching 8 bases. The CDR3 is 15 amino acids. Trimming took 5 bases from V and 1 from J; bases not matched to a gene: 5. Germline CDR1 is SGHTA and CDR2 is FQGTGA. The CDR3 loop is CASSPAGARTDTQYF. CDR3 nucleotide sequence: TGTGCCAGCAGCCCAGCGGGGGCTCGCACAGATACGCAGTATTTT.